The rows below give T cell receptor beta chains drawn from one sample of a study of identifying expanded T cells in peripheral blood. Some clones are missing from TCRdb's copy, which holds only in-frame ones; the method was immunoSEQ multiplex PCR. The sample contains 90,000 or so clones, roughly 86% of which appear only once. Sequenced material: blood. These receptors were obtained from a person between 18 and 75 years old in good health. CDR3s include the opening cysteine and the closing phenylalanine or tryptophan. D genes are given only for firm matches. The size entry is marked missing in some rows and otherwise reads once, few, many or a size class.

12	TRBJ2-2	NA	NA	TRBV5-1	TGCGCCAGCAGCTTTGAGACCAGGGAGCTGTTTTTT	CASSFETRELFF
14	TRBJ2-3	NA	NA	TRBV4-1	TGCGCCAGCAGCCTCCGGGACTTCACAGATACGCAGTATTTT	CASSLRDFTDTQYF
13	TRBJ2-1	NA	NA	TRBV6-1	TGTGCCAGCAGTGAAGGTCTAGGGTATGGGCAGTTCTTC	CASSEGLGYGQFF
18	TRBJ1-2	NA	NA	TRBV7-2	TGTGCCAGCAGCCCCCGTTCCGGGGGGCCGTCAGCTAACTATGGCTACACCTTC	CASSPRSGGPSANYGYTF
13	TRBJ2-3	NA	NA	TRBV30	TGTGCCTGGACTCCTCGGGGCACAGATACGCAGTATTTT	CAWTPRGTDTQYF
17	TRBJ1-5	NA	NA	TRBV19	TGTGCCAGTAGTATCGGCAGGAGGCATCTTATCGGTCAGCCCCAGCATTTT	CASSIGRRHLIGQPQHF
13	TRBJ2-1	NA	NA	TRBV5-6	TGTGCCAGCAGCCATCGCGTTGTCGATGAGCAGTTCTTC	CASSHRVVDEQFF
11	TRBJ1-2	NA	NA	TRBV7-8	TGTGCCAGCAGCTTTTCGGGGGGCTACACCTTC	CASSFSGGYTF
15	TRBJ1-2	NA	NA	TRBV30	TGTGCCTGGAGCCAAAGCGTGGCGCGCGGCTATGGCTACACCTTC	CAWSQSVARGYGYTF
16	TRBJ2-3	TRBD2	NA	TRBV10-2	TGCGCCAGCAGTGAGATCCTTAGCGGGGGCACAGATACGCAGTATTTT	CASSEILSGGTDTQYF
15	TRBJ2-6	NA	NA	TRBV7-3	TGTGCCAGCAGCCAGAGGGGGTCTGGGGCCAACGTCCTGACTTTC	CASSQRGSGANVLTF
16	TRBJ2-1	TRBD1	once	TRBV7-9	TGTGCCAGCAGCTTCCGAGACAGGGGCCCCTACAATGAGCAGTTCTTC	CASSFRDRGPYNEQFF
14	TRBJ1-6	TRBD1	NA	TRBV30	TGTGCCTGGAGTCCTGACAGGGAGGGATCACCCCTCCACTTT	CAWSPDREGSPLHF
13	TRBJ1-2	NA	once	TRBV30	TGTGCCTGGAGTGAGGAGGTTAACTATGGCTACACCTTC	CAWSEEVNYGYTF
15	TRBJ1-4	TRBD1	once	TRBV11-2	TGTGCCAGCAGCTTCGGGACAGGGGTTAATGAAAAACTGTTTTTT	CASSFGTGVNEKLFF
14	TRBJ1-1	TRBD1	NA	TRBV7-2	TGTGCCAGCAGCTTAGGGACAGGGCGCACTGAAGCTTTCTTT	CASSLGTGRTEAFF
14	TRBJ1-6	NA	NA	TRBV7-2	TGTGCCAGCAGCTTGAATTACCTAAATTCACCCCTCCACTTT	CASSLNYLNSPLHF
17	TRBJ1-1	NA	NA	TRBV7-9	TGTGCCAGCAGCTTACCCACCGGGGGGCGTCTGAACACTGAAGCTTTCTTT	CASSLPTGGRLNTEAFF
15	TRBJ1-1	NA	NA	TRBV6-1	TGTGCCAGCAGTGAAGGAGGTCAGGGGTCCGCTGAAGCTTTCTTT	CASSEGGQGSAEAFF
13	TRBJ1-1	NA	NA	TRBV11-2	TGTGCCAGCAGCTTAGTAAGGGGAACTGAAGCTTTCTTT	CASSLVRGTEAFF
14	TRBJ2-3	TRBD1	NA	TRBV6-1	TGTGCCAGCAGGGACAGGTCCTTAACAGATACGCAGTATTTT	CASRDRSLTDTQYF
14	TRBJ1-4	TRBD1	NA	TRBV2	TGTGCCAGCAGTGGGGAGGCAGGGGGTGAAAAACTGTTTTTT	CASSGEAGGEKLFF
14	TRBJ1-3	NA	NA	TRBV7-9	TGTGCCAGCAGCTTAGACGCGGGAGGAAACACCATATATTTT	CASSLDAGGNTIYF
16	TRBJ1-6	TRBD1	NA	TRBV7-2	TGTGCCAGCAGCTTTGAGTCGACAGGGGGAAGTTCACCCCTCCACTTT	CASSFESTGGSSPLHF
14	TRBJ2-7	NA	NA	TRBV7-3	TGTGCCAGCAGCTTAAGCGGGGCCTCCTACGAGCAGTACTTC	CASSLSGASYEQYF
13	TRBJ1-5	NA	NA	TRBV30	TGTGCCTGGAGTCCCGGGGCGAATCAGCCCCAGCATTTT	CAWSPGANQPQHF
14	TRBJ2-7	TRBD1	NA	TRBV30	TGTGCCTGGAGTTACACCGGGACAGGGGAGGAGCAGTACTTC	CAWSYTGTGEEQYF
14	TRBJ1-1	NA	NA	TRBV11-2	TGTGCCAGCAGCTCTACCGCGGGGAACACTGAAGCTTTCTTT	CASSSTAGNTEAFF
14	TRBJ2-5	NA	NA	TRBV7-7	TGTGCCAGCAGCCCTACAAAGAGACAAGAGACCCAGTACTTC	CASSPTKRQETQYF
15	TRBJ2-3	NA	once	TRBV9	TGTGCCAGCAGCGTAGATGGATTAGCTACAGATACGCAGTATTTT	CASSVDGLATDTQYF
15	TRBJ1-3	NA	NA	TRBV6-5	TGTGCCAGCCGCCGGGGCCCCATCTCTGGAAACACCATATATTTT	CASRRGPISGNTIYF
13	TRBJ2-1	TRBD1	NA	TRBV9	TGTGCCAGCAGCGTCAGAACAGGGGGCGAGCAGTTCTTC	CASSVRTGGEQFF
11	TRBJ1-4	NA	NA	TRBV7-9	TGTGCCAGCAGCGGCTCTGAAAAACTGTTTTTT	CASSGSEKLFF
16	TRBJ2-5	TRBD2	NA	TRBV7-2	TGTGCCAGCAGCCTTTATGCCGGGCGGGGGGTGGAGACCCAGTACTTC	CASSLYAGRGVETQYF
14	TRBJ1-1	NA	NA	TRBV29-1	TGCAGCTACAGAAAACTGGGACCGAAGACTGAAGCTTTCTTT	CSYRKLGPKTEAFF
15	TRBJ1-4	NA	NA	TRBV6-1	TGTGCCAGCAGTGATTGGGGGGAGGCTAATGAAAAACTGTTTTTT	CASSDWGEANEKLFF
13	TRBJ1-5	NA	few	TRBV30	TGTGCCTGGAGAGGGCAGGGCAGTCAGCCCCAGCATTTT	CAWRGQGSQPQHF
13	TRBJ2-7	NA	NA	TRBV7-3	TGTGCCAGCAGCTTAAAGGGGGGCTACGAGCAGTACTTC	CASSLKGGYEQYF
13	TRBJ1-2	NA	NA	TRBV11-3	TGTGCCAGCTCTACTTGGGAACTTTATGGCTACACCTTC	CASSTWELYGYTF
12	TRBJ1-2	NA	NA	TRBV2	TGTGCCAGCCGGGGGCAGGGACATGGCTACACCTTC	CASRGQGHGYTF
14	TRBJ1-2	NA	NA	TRBV2	TGTGCCAGCAACCCGACGGTAGCTAACTATGGCTACACCTTC	CASNPTVANYGYTF
13	TRBJ1-2	NA	NA	TRBV2	TGTGCCAGCACCAACGGAGGGTGGTCGGGCTACACCTTC	CASTNGGWSGYTF
13	TRBJ1-2	NA	few	TRBV10-3	TGTGCCATCAGCGGCAATCGGGACTATGGCTACACCTTC	CAISGNRDYGYTF
13	TRBJ1-1	NA	NA	TRBV14	TGTGCCAGTTCCCTAGCACGCAACACTGAAGCTTTCTTT	CASSLARNTEAFF
16	TRBJ1-1	TRBD1	NA	TRBV30	TGTGCCTGGAAAGGGGTGTGGACAGGGGAGAACACTGAAGCTTTCTTT	CAWKGVWTGENTEAFF
14	TRBJ2-1	NA	NA	TRBV5-1	TGCGCCAGCAGCTTGGCTTCCAAAGGCCATGAGCAGTTCTTC	CASSLASKGHEQFF